This T cell receptor (beta chain) was identified in a study of blood T cell repertoires in COVID-19. The germline V gene has CDR1 SGHRS and CDR2 YFSETQ. The CDR3 consists of 14 residues. V was cut by 0 bases and J by 8 bases, with 14 bases left in between. Method: immunoSEQ multiplex PCR; TCRdb's copy keeps in-frame clones and lacks some. Altogether about 260,000 clones are present, around nine tenths being singletons, with the ten largest covering approximately 9.8%. The TCR comes from a man aged 40-49 years who had recovered from COVID-19. The material sequenced was peripheral blood. The chain uses TRBV5-1 and TRBJ1-2; perhaps TRBD1 as D (5 bases). The DNA of the CDR3 is TGCGCCAGCAGCTTGGATCCAGGGCTAGGAGGCTACACCTTC. Translation: CASSLDPGLGGYTF.